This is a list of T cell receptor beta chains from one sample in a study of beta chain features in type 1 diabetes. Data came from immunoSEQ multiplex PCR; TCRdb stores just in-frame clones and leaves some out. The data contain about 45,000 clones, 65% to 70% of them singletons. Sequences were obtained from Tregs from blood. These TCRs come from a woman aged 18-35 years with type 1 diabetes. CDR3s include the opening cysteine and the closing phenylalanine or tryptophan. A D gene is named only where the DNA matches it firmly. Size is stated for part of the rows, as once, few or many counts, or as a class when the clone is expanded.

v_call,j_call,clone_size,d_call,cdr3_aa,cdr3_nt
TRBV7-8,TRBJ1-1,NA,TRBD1,CASRPLQGAMGWTEAFF,TGTGCCAGCAGACCTTTACAGGGGGCAATGGGATGGACTGAAGCTTTCTTT
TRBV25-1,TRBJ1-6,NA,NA,CASAVVGNSPLHF,TGTGCCAGCGCGGTGGTTGGTAATTCACCCCTCCACTTT
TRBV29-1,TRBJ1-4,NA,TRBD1,CSVGDRSNEKLFF,TGCAGCGTTGGGGACAGGAGTAATGAAAAACTGTTTTTT
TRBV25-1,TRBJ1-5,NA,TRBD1,CASSETGFNQPQHF,TGTGCCAGCAGTGAGACAGGGTTCAATCAGCCCCAGCATTTT
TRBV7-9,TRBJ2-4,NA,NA,CASSRGGILAKNIQYF,TGTGCCAGCAGCCGAGGCGGAATTCTAGCCAAAAACATTCAGTACTTC
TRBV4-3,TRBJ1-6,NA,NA,CASSQGGHSPLHF,TGCGCCAGCAGCCAAGGCGGGCACTCACCCCTCCACTTT
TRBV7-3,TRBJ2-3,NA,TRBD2,CASSKPGLDTDTQYF,TGTGCCAGCAGCAAACCGGGACTAGACACAGATACGCAGTATTTT
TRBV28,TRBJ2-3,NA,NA,CASSSPRGRGADTQYF,TGTGCCAGCAGTTCTCCGAGGGGCAGGGGGGCAGATACGCAGTATTTT
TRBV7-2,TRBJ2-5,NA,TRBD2,CASSLVGGAQETQYF,TGTGCCAGCAGCTTAGTCGGGGGGGCCCAAGAGACCCAGTACTTC
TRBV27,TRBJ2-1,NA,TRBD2,CASSLSAGKSLAGYGEQFF,TGTGCCAGCAGTTTATCCGCGGGGAAGAGCCTAGCGGGATACGGTGAGCAGTTCTTC
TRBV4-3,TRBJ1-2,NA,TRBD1,CASSRGTGGNYGYTF,TGCGCCAGCAGCCGCGGAACAGGGGGTAACTATGGCTACACCTTC
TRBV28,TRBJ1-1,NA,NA,CASTEAGRTEAFF,TGTGCCAGCACCGAAGCAGGGCGGACTGAAGCTTTCTTT
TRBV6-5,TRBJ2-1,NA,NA,CASSYTTGEREQFF,TGTGCCAGCAGTTACACCACCGGGGAGCGGGAGCAGTTCTTC
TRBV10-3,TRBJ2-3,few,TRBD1,CAIRDRGRDTDTQYF,TGTGCCATAAGGGACAGGGGGCGCGACACAGATACGCAGTATTTT
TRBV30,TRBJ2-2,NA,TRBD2,CAWSVLPAGGGGELFF,TGTGCCTGGAGTGTATTGCCAGCGGGAGGGGGCGGGGAGCTGTTTTTT
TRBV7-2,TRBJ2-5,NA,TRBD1,CASSFGTGGKETQYF,TGTGCCAGCAGCTTCGGGACAGGGGGGAAGGAGACCCAGTACTTC
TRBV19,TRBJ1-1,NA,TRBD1,CASTLPGQRLVFF,TGTGCCAGTACCCTACCGGGACAGCGGTTGGTTTTCTTT
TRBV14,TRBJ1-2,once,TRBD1,CASKSRDSYGYTF,TGTGCCAGCAAGTCCCGGGACAGCTATGGCTACACCTTC